This T cell receptor beta chain was observed in a study of blood T cell repertoires in COVID-19. At the level of the study: Sites in the United States, Italy and Spain provided acute and convalescent COVID-19 samples.

CDR3 length: 11 residues. Germline V lookup: CDR1 GTSNPN, CDR2 SVGIG (reference sequence). The V end lost 3 bases, the J end lost 9 bases, and 11 bases lay between the germline ends. Original methodology: Scientists estimated how many nucleated cells there were by amplifying reference gene primers. This table comes from immunoSEQ multiplex PCR, and its TCRdb copy is limited to in-frame clones, with some not included. That table supplies the V and J calls and clone size; D and trimming were determined from the DNA. The repertoire consists of 120,000 to 150,000 clones, with roughly nine tenths occurring once and the leading ten covering approximately 2.4%.

The source material was peripheral blood. The TCR originated in a human donor with COVID-19, enrolled during active disease. The donor label of this sample is uncertain. The chain combines TRBV30 with TRBJ1-1, with D maybe TRBD1 (6 bases). CDR3 in amino acids: CAWRGTGKAFF. In DNA form, the CDR3 reads TGTGCCTGGAGAGGAACAGGGAAAGCTTTCTTT.